The sequence of this T cell receptor beta chain was determined in a study of identical twins. Many counts were recorded for this clonotype. This CDR3 has 13 amino acids. V was cut by 2 bases and J by 2 bases, with 5 bases left in between. Germline V gene lookup returns CDR1 SEHNR and CDR2 FQNEAQ (reference sequence). TCRdb reanalysed the 5' RACE reads using MiXCR and keeps one entry per CDR3 protein. Of fewer than 250,000 distinct CDR3 sequences in the sample, around 8% were seen once. The sample also formed part of further work on yellow fever vaccine responses in identical twins.

This TCR was sampled from a young woman in good health. The chain links TRBV7-9 to TRBJ2-3; no firm D call. Input material: memory (CD45RO+) T cells sorted from blood. The CDR3 DNA reads TGTGCCAGCAGCTTATTGAACACAGATACGCAGTATTTT. Translated: CASSLLNTDTQYF.